This is a list of T cell receptor beta chains from one sample in a study of metastatic and nonmetastatic thyroid tumors. With MiXCR, TCRdb reprocessed the PCR reads. Of roughly 40,000 clones listed, around 17% were seen once; the top ten hold less than 4.5%. The sample was blood. The receptors stem from a female donor with papillary thyroid cancer or a benign thyroid nodule (not recorded which). Some clones in this sample may be carry-over from other donors' samples. Each CDR3 is given with its conserved first and last residue. The D gene is left open where the match is weak. The size entry is marked missing in some rows and otherwise reads once, few, many or a size class.

v_call	d_call	clone_size	j_call	cdr3_aa	cdr3_nt
TRBV5-1	NA	NA	TRBJ2-7	CASSLVLASYEQYF	TGTGCCAGCAGCTTGGTACTAGCATCGTACGAGCAGTACTTC
TRBV6-1	NA	many	TRBJ1-1	CASRIRQESSTEAFF	TGTGCCAGCAGGATCCGACAGGAGTCTTCCACTGAAGCTTTCTTT
TRBV14	TRBD2	many	TRBJ2-1	CASSRGAGTSINEQFF	TGTGCCAGCAGCCGCGGGGCCGGGACTAGTATCAATGAGCAGTTCTTC
TRBV30	NA	NA	TRBJ1-5	CASRDKGVGQPQHF	TGTGCCAGCAGAGATAAAGGGGTAGGTCAGCCCCAGCATTTT
TRBV20-1	NA	NA	TRBJ1-5	CSASRDSNQPQHF	TGCAGTGCTAGCCGGGACAGCAATCAGCCCCAGCATTTT
TRBV7-9	NA	many	TRBJ2-3	CASSLYLTVDTDTQYF	TGTGCCAGCAGCTTATACCTAACGGTAGACACAGATACGCAGTATTTT
TRBV18	NA	many	TRBJ1-2	CASSPSGDGYTF	TGTGCCAGCTCCCCGTCGGGGGATGGCTACACCTTC
TRBV29-1	TRBD2	many	TRBJ2-1	CSVSGAGVGNEQFF	TGCAGCGTTTCAGGCGCGGGAGTAGGCAATGAGCAGTTCTTC
TRBV5-1	NA	many	TRBJ1-5	CASRYGSNQPQHF	TGCGCCAGCAGGTACGGCTCCAATCAGCCCCAGCATTTT
TRBV7-9	TRBD1	many	TRBJ1-1	CASSPQGAGTEAFF	TGTGCCAGCAGCCCACAGGGGGCAGGGACTGAAGCTTTCTTT
TRBV4-1	NA	many	TRBJ2-7	CASSQPRERRGYEQYF	TGCGCCAGCAGCCAGCCCCGGGAGCGGAGGGGCTACGAGCAGTACTTC
TRBV9	TRBD2	many	TRBJ2-7	CASSVGGTRVYEQYF	TGTGCCAGCAGCGTAGGAGGGACTAGGGTGTACGAGCAGTACTTC
TRBV19	NA	many	TRBJ2-5	CASGGGTGETQYF	TGTGCCAGTGGGGGGGGGACAGGAGAGACCCAGTACTTC
TRBV28	NA	many	TRBJ1-4	CASSLSSRVKLFF	TGTGCCAGCAGTTTATCCTCCAGGGTTAAACTGTTTTTT
TRBV5-6	NA	NA	TRBJ1-5	CASIQFAQGRSNQPQHF	TGTGCCAGCATCCAGTTTGCGCAGGGGAGAAGTAATCAGCCCCAGCATTTT
TRBV4-1	NA	NA	TRBJ2-2	CASRVTYGTANTGELFF	TGCGCCAGCAGGGTCACTTATGGAACAGCGAACACCGGGGAGTTGTTTTTT
TRBV18	NA	many	TRBJ2-7	CASSGGLNYEQYF	TGTGCCAGCTCGGGGGGGCTTAACTACGAGCAGTACTTC
TRBV3-1	NA	many	TRBJ1-1	CASSQDPQGLNTEAFF	TGTGCCAGCAGCCAAGATCCCCAGGGATTGAACACTGAAGCTTTCTTT
TRBV10-3	TRBD2	many	TRBJ2-7	CAITGAGDEQYF	TGTGCCATCACCGGAGCGGGGGATGAGCAGTACTTC
TRBV29-1	TRBD2	many	TRBJ2-4	CSVSGVETGGLGIQYF	TGCAGCGTTAGTGGTGTTGAAACTGGGGGACTAGGCATTCAGTACTTC
TRBV3-1	NA	many	TRBJ2-7	CASSQVSVGPYEQYF	TGTGCCAGCAGCCAAGTCTCAGTGGGTCCCTACGAGCAGTACTTC
TRBV24-1	NA	few	TRBJ1-2	CATSLHNYGYTF	TGTGCCACCAGCCTACACAACTATGGCTACACCTTT
TRBV7-9	NA	many	TRBJ1-4	CASSGTTNEKLFF	TGTGCCAGCAGTGGGACAACTAATGAAAAACTGTTTTTT
TRBV5-5	TRBD1	many	TRBJ2-7	CASSLEGQPYEQYF	TGTGCCAGCAGCTTGGAGGGACAGCCCTACGAGCAGTACTTC
TRBV6-1	NA	many	TRBJ1-5	CASGRSDSNQPQHF	TGTGCCAGCGGGAGGTCTGATAGCAATCAGCCCCAGCATTTT
TRBV6-9	NA	NA	TRBJ1-1	CASSYVQAKGGTEAFF	TGTGCCAGCAGTTACGTTCAGGCGAAAGGGGGCACTGAAGCTTTCTTT
TRBV11-2	TRBD1	many	TRBJ1-2	CASSQGQINYGYTF	TGTGCCAGCAGTCAGGGACAGATCAACTATGGCTACACCTTC
TRBV7-8	TRBD2	many	TRBJ2-1	CASRIGTSDYNEQFF	TGTGCCAGCAGAATCGGGACTAGCGATTACAATGAGCAGTTCTTC
TRBV29-1	TRBD2	few	TRBJ2-4	CSVSGLAGGIAKNIQYF	TGCAGCGTTTCCGGACTAGCGGGGGGGATAGCCAAAAACATTCAGTACTTC
TRBV6-1	NA	few	TRBJ1-1	CASSSLQGYTEAFF	TGTGCCAGCAGTTCCCTACAGGGCTACACTGAAGCTTTCTTT
TRBV3-1	NA	many	TRBJ2-3	CASSPLGPADTQYF	TGTGCCAGCAGCCCACTAGGCCCCGCAGATACGCAGTATTTT
TRBV2	TRBD1	few	TRBJ1-1	CASSRDRGPCTEAFF	TGTGCCAGCAGCAGGGACAGGGGTCCGTGCACTGAAGCTTTCTTT
TRBV12-3/TRBV12-4	NA	medium-sized	TRBJ1-2	CASSEGFYGYTF	TGTGCCAGCAGTGAGGGATTTTATGGCTACACCTTC
TRBV19	NA	many	TRBJ1-5	CASSILGGMEPQHF	TGTGCCAGTAGTATCCTCGGAGGTATGGAGCCCCAGCATTTT
TRBV12-3/TRBV12-4	NA	many	TRBJ1-5	CASSLASGAGNQPQHF	TGTGCCAGCAGTTTAGCGTCGGGGGCGGGCAATCAGCCCCAGCATTTT
TRBV29-1	TRBD1	many	TRBJ1-2	CSVGGQAEGYTF	TGCAGCGTCGGCGGACAGGCTGAGGGCTACACCTTC
TRBV12-3/TRBV12-4	NA	many	TRBJ1-6	CASSLRLGGNSPLHF	TGTGCCAGCAGTTTACGTCTGGGTGGGAATTCACCCCTCCACTTT